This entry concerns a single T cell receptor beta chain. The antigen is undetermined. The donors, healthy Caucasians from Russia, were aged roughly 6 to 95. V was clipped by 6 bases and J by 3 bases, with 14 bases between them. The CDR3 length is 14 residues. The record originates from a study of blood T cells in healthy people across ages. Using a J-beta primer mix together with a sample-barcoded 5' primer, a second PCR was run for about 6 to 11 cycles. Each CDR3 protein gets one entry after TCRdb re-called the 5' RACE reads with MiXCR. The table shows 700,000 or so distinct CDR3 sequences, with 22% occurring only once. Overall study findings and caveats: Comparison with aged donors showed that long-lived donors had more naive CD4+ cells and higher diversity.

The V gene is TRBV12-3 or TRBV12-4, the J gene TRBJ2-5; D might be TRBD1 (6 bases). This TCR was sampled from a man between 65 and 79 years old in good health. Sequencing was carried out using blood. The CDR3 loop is CASRKGGGKETQYF. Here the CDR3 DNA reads TGTGCCAGCAGAAAAGGTGGGGGCAAAGAGACCCAGTACTTC.